Given below is one TCR beta chain in context. Its antigen remains unknown. This entry is derived from a study of blood T cells in healthy people across ages. Study-wide results and limits: Underestimates were what the diversity estimates from one million T cells were considered to be.

A second PCR, run for roughly 6 to 11 cycles, used a sample-barcoded 5' primer plus a J-beta primer mix. Carrying 12 random nucleotides, a template-switch adaptor labeled each individual cDNA molecule. Each sample yielded at least 3 million CDR3-containing paired-end reads. MiXCR, run by TCRdb on the 5' RACE reads, gives a single entry per CDR3 protein. The repertoire has fewer than 950,000 distinct CDR3 sequences, around 36% of them found once; the top ten carry 13%. The CDR3 length is 16 residues. CDR1 and CDR2 from the germline V gene are SQVTM and ANQGSEA. Extraction of total RNA produced a minimum of 5.5 micrograms from each sample.

The J gene is TRBJ2-1, the V gene TRBV29-1; the match to TRBD1 covers 8 bases. The J call is in doubt because the DNA end fits TRBJ2-7 better. Material: blood. The clonotype comes from a man in his late teens or twenties in good health. The CDR3 sequence: CSVEETGASSYNEQYF. As DNA, the CDR3 is TGCAGCGTTGAAGAGACAGGGGCGAGCTCCTACAATGAGCAGTACTTC.